This entry lists 3 T cell receptor beta chains sequenced from one sample in a study of cytomegalovirus exposure and HLA in healthy donors. 60 Vbeta and 13 Jbeta primers were used in PCR. Data came from immunoSEQ multiplex PCR; TCRdb stores just in-frame clones and leaves some out. The sample holds 200,000 or so clones; 75% to 80% are singletons and the top ten take more than 1.5%. Sample: PBMCs. These receptors were collected from a man aged 18 to 30 in good health and CMV-seronegative.

The J gene is TRBJ2-1, the V gene TRBV10-3; 16 bases align to TRBD2. Per the germline V gene, CDR1 is ENHRY and CDR2 is SYGVKD. The CDR3 loop spans 17 amino acids. Unmatched junction bases numbered 8, after V lost 5 bases and J lost 7 bases. The CDR3 protein is CAISQTPGLAGGNEQFF. CDR3 in DNA: TGTGCCATCAGTCAAACACCGGGACTAGCGGGGGGGAATGAGCAGTTCTTC.

The rearrangement joins TRBV7-9 to TRBJ1-5; D remains ambiguous. This CDR3 is 15 amino acids long. Germline V lookup: CDR1 SEHNR, CDR2 FQNEAQ (reference sequence). Trimming cost V 4 bases and J 3 bases, with 13 bases left between them. This CDR3 reads CASSSADIPNQPQHF. As DNA, the CDR3 is TGTGCCAGCAGCTCCGCAGACATCCCCAATCAGCCCCAGCATTTT.

The chain carries TRBV6-5 and TRBJ1-6; TRBD1 aligns across 9 bases. V lost 5 bases, J lost 8 bases, and 4 bases stayed unmatched. The CDR3 runs 14 residues. Germline CDR1 MNHEY, CDR2 SVGAGI. This CDR3 is CASSARQGDSPLHF. CDR3 DNA sequence: TGTGCCAGCAGTGCCAGACAGGGGGATTCACCCCTCCACTTT.